This T cell receptor (beta chain) was captured in a study of post-analysis software for immune sequencing data. Whole-study context: The patients showed relapsing-remitting, secondary progressive and progressive-relapsing multiple sclerosis courses.

Unique molecular identifiers were built into the TCR beta cDNA libraries. Using its own MiXCR run on the PCR reads, TCRdb lists one record per CDR3 protein. The sample has roughly 800,000 distinct CDR3 sequences, roughly 27% seen once; the top ten hold under 0.7%. The study, taken as a whole, reports: Normalized Chao1 diversity was significantly lower in multiple sclerosis patients than in controls. Batch-mates among the samples co-clustered strongly by F measure.

About this clonotype itself: What it binds is unknown.

This receptor was identified in a girl aged 5 to 17 with multiple sclerosis. Sequenced: blood.

The CDR3 loop is CASSFLGDSPLHF. The CDR3 nucleotides read TGTGCCAGCAGTTTTCTGGGAGATTCACCCCTCCACTTT. The chain carries TRBV12-3 or TRBV12-4 and TRBJ1-6; no definite D call. The CDR3 is 13 amino acids. The V end was cut by 3 bases, the J end by 8 bases, with 8 bases between.